This TCR beta chain was documented in a study of blood T cell repertoires in COVID-19. Study-wide background: The study drew acute and convalescent COVID-19 samples from the United States, Italy and Spain. T cells, B-cell-depleted T cells, or PBMCs provided the cDNA or gDNA that served as material.

Followed longitudinally, the Seattle patients had been enrolled during active infection. Germline CDR1 and CDR2: SGHTA and FQGTGA. V shed 5 bases, J shed 2 bases, and the junction held 5 bases outside the gene matches. CDR3 length: 15 residues. Authors' analysis steps: Estimation of nucleated cell counts relied on the amplification of reference gene primers. The protocol was immunoSEQ multiplex PCR, while the TCRdb copy is restricted to in-frame clones and leaves out a portion. V and J calls and clone size come straight from that table; D and trimming were deduced from the DNA. Of 150,000 to 170,000 clones in the sample, approximately 80% are singletons; the top ten hold 9% to 13%.

This rearrangement joins TRBV7-3 to TRBJ2-7, with 11 nucleotides matching TRBD2. The TCR originated in a woman aged 60 to 75 with COVID-19, enrolled during active disease. Sequencing input: peripheral blood. The CDR3 coding sequence is TGTGCCAGCAGCATGGGGACTAGCGGAACCTACGAGCAGTACTTC. Its translation: CASSMGTSGTYEQYF.